The 21 T cell receptor beta chains below were found in one sample sequenced in a study of regulatory T cells in long-lasting Graves disease. Sequencing libraries for TCR beta were prepared with iRepertoire HTBI primers and Arm-PCR of CDR3 regions. TCRdb called the multiplex PCR reads again in MiXCR, with one record for every CDR3 protein. Here the sample spans 700,000 or so distinct CDR3 sequences, about 32% being singletons. Sample time point: persistent/refractory GD, antithyroid drugs over 5 years with positive TRAb. There was RNA extracted from PBMCs, and the TCR library was made from it. Material: peripheral blood mononuclear cells (PBMCs), obtained when the disease was refractory, from a patient treated with antithyroid drugs. The receptor source for this set is a female donor with Graves disease.

The genes are TRBV19 and TRBJ2-5; 9 bases map to TRBD2. The CDR3 is made up of 13 amino acids. V lost 11 bases and J lost 5; bases outside the gene matches: 9. In germline, CDR1 is LNHDA, CDR2 SQIVND (reference sequence). The CDR3 loop reads CASRLAAGETQYF. Written as DNA, the CDR3 is TGTGCCTCAAGACTAGCGGCGGGGGAGACCCAGTACTTC.

The CDR3 here is CASSVEGTGAYYGYTF. As DNA, the CDR3 is TGTGCCAGCAGCGTAGAAGGGACAGGGGCCTATTATGGCTACACCTTC. V gene TRBV9 combines with J gene TRBJ1-2; 10 bases line up with TRBD1. With 0 bases clipped from V and 5 bases from J, the junction kept 7 bases outside the gene matches. The CDR3 covers 16 residues. From germline, CDR1 is SGDLS and CDR2 YYNGEE.

This clonotype showed up just a few times. The chain is built from TRBV9 and TRBJ1-2; D call uncertain. Trimming stripped 0 bases from V and 4 bases from J, with 16 bases between. Germline CDR1 is SGDLS and CDR2 is YYNGEE. The CDR3 sequence is 16 residues long. For the CDR3, the DNA is TGTGCCAGCAGCGTAGGAGGGCTACCGGCGGGCTATGGCTACACCTTC. Residues: CASSVGGLPAGYGYTF.

This clonotype has just a few counts. The genes are TRBV5-6 and TRBJ1-2; D remains unclear. The germline V gene encodes CDR1 SGHDT and CDR2 YYEEEE. Trimming pared 4 bases from V and 4 bases from J, leaving 17 bases between. The CDR3 totals 15 residues. The CDR3 nucleotides read TGTGCCAGCAGCCTTTTAGTGCGTGTTATCTATGGCTACACCTTC. Translated, it gives CASSLLVRVIYGYTF.

A few counts support this clonotype. The chain couples TRBV20-1 to TRBJ1-5; perhaps TRBD1 as D (6 bases). Trimming stripped 2 bases from V and 1 base from J, with 18 bases between. This CDR3 has 17 amino acids. Germline loops: CDR1 DFQATT, CDR2 SNEGSKA (reference sequence). CDR3 DNA sequence: TGCAGTGCTAGACACCCTGGGGGGGCTGGCAGCAATCAGCCCCAGCATTTT. Protein: CSARHPGGAGSNQPQHF.

There are many counts of this clonotype. V usage is TRBV7-9 and J usage is TRBJ2-7; 10 bases agree with TRBD2. Looked up from germline, CDR1 is SEHNR and CDR2 is FQNEAQ (reference sequence). This CDR3 region has 14 residues. V was pared by 1 base and J by 6 bases, with 3 bases of the junction left unmatched. The CDR3 DNA sequence: TGTGCCAGCAGCTTAGGGGTAGCGGGAGGCGAGCAGTACTTC. It specifies CASSLGVAGGEQYF.

This clonotype was detected ten times or more. The rearrangement joins TRBV12-3 or TRBV12-4 to TRBJ1-5; a possible D gene is TRBD1 (5 bases). The length of the CDR3 is 14 residues. The V end lost 0 bases, the J end lost 7 bases, and 10 bases lay between the germline ends. The CDR3 sequence is CASSLAGSGQPQHF. Here the CDR3 DNA reads TGTGCCAGCAGTTTAGCAGGGTCAGGGCAGCCCCAGCATTTT.

Only a few counts were recorded for this clonotype. The chain links TRBV20-1 to TRBJ2-3; 9 nucleotides align to TRBD2. V was clipped by 4 bases and J by 5 bases; unmatched bases: 13. In germline, CDR1 is DFQATT, CDR2 SNEGSKA (reference sequence). The CDR3 totals 16 residues. CDR3 sequence (DNA): TGCAGTGCTACATATAGCGGGGGCAGACCTGTAGATACGCAGTATTTT. Translating gives CSATYSGGRPVDTQYF.

The chain carries TRBV20-1 and TRBJ1-1, with D possibly matching TRBD1 (5 bases). From germline, CDR1 is DFQATT and CDR2 SNEGSKA (reference sequence). There are 12 residues in the CDR3. Trimming stripped 1 base from V and 8 bases from J, with 11 bases between. The CDR3 sequence: CSARGRQSEAFF. In DNA, the CDR3 is TGCAGTGCTAGAGGGAGACAGTCCGAAGCTTTCTTT.

This clonotype has ten or more counts. V is TRBV28 and J is TRBJ1-2; D is undetermined. Trimming took off 4 bases at V and 2 bases at J, with 17 bases between the two ends. This CDR3 has 16 residues. CDR1 is MDHEN, CDR2 SYDVKM, per germline. The CDR3 DNA follows: TGTGCCAGCAGTTGGTTTCGGGGTAATATCAACTATGGCTACACCTTC. It encodes CASSWFRGNINYGYTF.

This clonotype was counted many times. The V call is TRBV12-3 or TRBV12-4, the J call TRBJ1-2, with D perhaps matching TRBD1 (6 bases). CDR3 size: 15 residues. The V and J ends lost 1 base and 2 bases respectively, with 11 bases between them. The chain's CDR3 is CASSLGGQRNYGYTF. CDR3 nucleotides: TGTGCCAGCAGTTTAGGGGGGCAGCGAAACTATGGCTACACCTTC.

In this sample, this clonotype turned up many times. The chain combines TRBV28 with TRBJ1-2; tentative D call: TRBD1 (6 bases). CDR3 length equals 15 residues. Looked up from germline, CDR1 is MDHEN and CDR2 is SYDVKM. The ends were cut back, 5 bases at V and 6 bases at J, with 19 bases in the middle. CDR3 DNA: TGTGCCAGCAGTCCACCACAGGGTTCTAAGGATGGCTACACCTTC. Amino acid sequence: CASSPPQGSKDGYTF.

The chain carries TRBV29-1 and TRBJ1-1, with D hard to call. The germline V gene encodes CDR1 SQVTM and CDR2 ANQGSEA. The CDR3 has 14 amino acids. V was cut by 3 bases and J by 10 bases, with 21 bases left in between. The CDR3 reads CSVDLLTRVGRAFF. The DNA of the CDR3 is TGCAGCGTTGACCTTCTGACAAGGGTAGGGAGAGCTTTCTTT.

The chain couples TRBV5-5 to TRBJ2-7; TRBD2 aligns across 7 bases. The junction had 7 bases not matched to a gene; V was cut back by 4 bases and J by 3 bases. Germline CDR1 and CDR2: SGHKS and YYEKEE (reference sequence). This CDR3 has 14 amino acids. CDR3 bases: TGTGCCAGCAGCCTCCGACTAGCAGACTACGAGCAGTACTTC. It is translated as CASSLRLADYEQYF.

This chain uses TRBV11-2 with TRBJ2-7; possibly TRBD2 for D (6 bases). From germline, CDR1 is SGHAT and CDR2 FQNNGV. V gave up 5 bases and J gave up 6 bases, with 17 bases separating them. The CDR3 is made up of 14 amino acids. DNA of the CDR3: TGTGCCAGCAGCCCCGTGACTAGTACCGGCGAGCAGTACTTC. This encodes CASSPVTSTGEQYF.

The J gene is TRBJ1-1, the V gene TRBV5-6, with D unresolved. Germline V gene lookup returns CDR1 SGHDT and CDR2 YYEEEE. The CDR3 totals 13 residues. Trimming removed 0 bases from V and 4 bases from J, with 7 bases in between. In nucleotides, the CDR3 is TGTGCCAGCAGCTTGGACACCCTCACTGAAGCTTTCTTT. This gives the protein CASSLDTLTEAFF.

This clonotype came up many times. Compared with germline, one end of the junction differs, possibly owing to a read error. V and J are TRBV2 and TRBJ2-5, with 11 bases fitting TRBD1. Germline V lookup: CDR1 SNHLY, CDR2 FYNNEI. CDR3 length: 14 residues. The chain's CDR3 is CASSRTGGRETQYF. CDR3 DNA sequence: TGCGCCAGCAGTCGGACAGGGGGCCGGGAGACCCAGTACTTC.

The J gene is TRBJ2-7, the V gene TRBV18; 13 bases are shared with TRBD2. Germline V gene data show CDR1 as KGHSH and CDR2 as LQKENI. There are 16 residues in the CDR3. V was pared by 1 base and J by 6 bases, with 6 bases of the junction left unmatched. The CDR3 bases are TGTGCCAGCTCACCACTCTCCGGACTAGCGGGAGTCGAGCAGTACTTC. It translates to CASSPLSGLAGVEQYF.

This clonotype was counted many times. The chain combines TRBV7-8 with TRBJ1-4; D is perhaps TRBD1 (5 bases). This CDR3 spans 14 amino acids. CDR1 is SGHVS and CDR2 is FQNEAQ in the germline V gene. The V gene lost 6 bases and the J gene lost 3 bases, with 11 bases spanning the gap. DNA of the CDR3: TGTGCCAGCAGTTTCCGGGGGGCTAATGAAAAACTGTTTTTT. Its translation is CASSFRGANEKLFF.

The gene calls are TRBV25-1 and TRBJ1-1; D gene ambiguous. The CDR3 runs to 14 residues. The germline gives CDR1 MGHDK, CDR2 SYGVNS. V gave up 5 bases and J gave up 3 bases, with 13 bases separating them. The CDR3 DNA follows: TGTGCCAGCAGTATCGGTCCAGCCGACACTGAAGCTTTCTTT. It is translated as CASSIGPADTEAFF.

This clonotype appeared a few times. The chain carries TRBV4-1 and TRBJ1-5; TRBD1 matches 7 bases. This CDR3 spans 15 amino acids. CDR1 and CDR2 from the germline V gene are MGHRA and YSYEKL. Trimming removed 4 bases from V and 3 bases from J; junction bases left unmatched: 6. The CDR3 nucleotides are TGCGCCAGCAGCCTAACCGGGACAGTCAATCAGCCCCAGCATTTT. Encoded protein: CASSLTGTVNQPQHF.